The next 29 T cell receptor beta chains were all read from a single sample in a study of CD8+ T cells in alopecia areata. As to treatment: oral pan-JAK inhibitor, 5-10 mg twice daily. It was cDNA, reverse transcribed from extracted RNA, that served as the sequencing template. The protocol was immunoSEQ multiplex PCR, while the TCRdb copy is restricted to in-frame clones and leaves out a portion. The repertoire has around 100,000 clones, less than 75% of them found once; the top ten carry over 9%. Sequencing used CD8+ T cells sorted from blood, obtained at week 24, from a patient treated with tofacitinib. These receptors were obtained from a human donor with alopecia areata.

The chain links TRBV9 to TRBJ2-5; D tentatively fits TRBD1 or TRBD2 (6 bases each). Trimming removed 0 bases from V and 2 bases from J, with 11 bases in between. Per the germline V gene, CDR1 is SGDLS and CDR2 is YYNGEE. This CDR3 is built from 15 residues. CDR3 sequence reads: CASSVVAGTQETQYF. CDR3 DNA sequence: TGTGCCAGCAGCGTAGTTGCGGGGACACAAGAGACCCAGTACTTC.

The genes are TRBV7-9 and TRBJ2-5; D is unclear. The CDR3 length is 14 residues. The germline V gene has CDR1 SEHNR and CDR2 FQNEAQ (reference sequence). Trimming removed 3 bases from V and 2 bases from J, with 10 bases in between. The CDR3 protein is CASSFQAPQETQYF. DNA of the CDR3: TGTGCCAGCAGCTTCCAGGCCCCTCAAGAGACCCAGTACTTC.

This chain uses TRBV5-4 with TRBJ2-5; 7 nucleotides agree with TRBD2. With 2 bases clipped from V and 2 bases from J, the junction kept 6 bases outside the gene matches. Germline assignment: CDR1 SGHNT and CDR2 YYREEE (reference sequence). The CDR3 is made up of 15 amino acids. CDR3 region: CASSFPGGGQETQYF. For the CDR3, the DNA is TGTGCCAGCAGCTTCCCGGGGGGTGGGCAAGAGACCCAGTACTTC.

This clone was observed a single time. This sequence joins TRBV5-6 and TRBJ2-7, with 8 bases identical to TRBD1. J lost 5 bases, V lost 0 bases, and 4 bases had no gene match. CDR1 is SGHDT, CDR2 YYEEEE, per germline. The CDR3 consists of 14 residues. Written as DNA, the CDR3 is TGTGCCAGCAGCTTGGGGACAGGGCGTCACGAGCAGTACTTC. Its protein product is CASSLGTGRHEQYF.

This clone was counted between two and nine times. The CDR3 region is CASSYPGQGPYTF. The DNA of the CDR3 is TGTGCCAGCAGCTACCCTGGACAGGGACCCTACACCTTC. The chain couples TRBV7-9 to TRBJ1-2; 8 bases fit TRBD1. The V and J ends lost 4 bases and 10 bases, in that order; junction bases with no gene match: 8. The germline CDR1 and CDR2 sequences are SEHNR and FQNEAQ (reference sequence). The CDR3 is 13 amino acids. Filled out from reference TRBV7-9 and TRBJ1-2, the complete variable domain reads DTGVSQNPRHKITKRGQNVTFRCDPISEHNRLYWYRQTLGQGPEFLTYFQNEAQLEKSRLLSDRFSAERPKGSFSTLEIQRTEQGDSAMYLCASSYPGQGPYTFGSGTRLTVV.

The chain couples TRBV23-1 to TRBJ2-2; 9 nucleotides line up with TRBD1. TRBV23-1 is annotated as an ORF whose role is uncertain. CDR3 length: 18 residues. V shed 0 bases and J 5 bases; nucleotides not matched to a gene: 10. CDR3 amino acids: CASSQSWTGEGRTGELFF. The CDR3 bases are TGCGCCAGCAGTCAATCGTGGACAGGGGAAGGGCGGACCGGGGAGCTGTTTTTT.

The chain employs TRBV5-5 and TRBJ2-7; TRBD2 is a possible D gene (5 bases). Trimming cost V 7 bases and J 1 base, with 9 bases left between them. This CDR3 spans 12 amino acids. Germline V CDR1 and CDR2: SGHKS, YYEKEE (reference sequence). CDR3 DNA: TGTGCCAGCTCGGGGATTTCCTACGAGCAGTACTTC. It yields the protein CASSGISYEQYF.

The rearrangement links TRBV7-3 to TRBJ1-5; D is ambiguous. Germline values: CDR1 SGHTA, CDR2 FQGTGA. The CDR3 extends over 14 amino acids. Trimming cost V 1 base and J 3 bases, with 7 bases left between them. The CDR3: CASSLRNFNQPQHF. CDR3 nucleotides: TGTGCCAGCAGCTTAAGAAATTTCAATCAGCCCCAGCATTTT.

The CDR3 DNA follows: TGCGCCAGCAGTGCGCGTCGTGGAAAAACTGAAGCTTTCTTT. Translating it yields CASSARRGKTEAFF. This sequence joins TRBV5-1 and TRBJ1-1; no clear D. This CDR3 spans 14 amino acids. V dropped 5 bases and J dropped 5 bases, with 16 bases sitting between them. CDR1 and CDR2 (germline): SGHRS, YFSETQ. The variable domain in full, completed from reference TRBV5-1 and TRBJ1-1, reads KAGVTQTPRYLIKTRGQQVTLSCSPISGHRSVSWYQQTPGQGLQFLFEYFSETQRNKGNFPGRFSGRQFSNSRSEMNVSTLELGDSALYLCASSARRGKTEAFFGQGTRLTVV.

This clone came up a few times. V usage is TRBV10-3 and J usage is TRBJ2-5; no reliable D call. V gave up 10 bases and J gave up 0 bases, with 9 bases separating them. The CDR3 is 12 amino acids. Germline V gives CDR1 ENHRY, CDR2 SYGVKD. CDR3 nucleotide sequence: TGTGCCACCGCAGGAGACCAAGAGACCCAGTACTTC. Amino acids: CATAGDQETQYF.

There are many counts of this clone. The chain links TRBV2 to TRBJ2-1; the match to TRBD1 covers 7 bases. Germline V lookup: CDR1 SNHLY, CDR2 FYNNEI. This CDR3 is 12 amino acids long. With V trimmed by 7 bases and J by 8 bases, 5 bases remained unmatched. CDR3 nucleotide sequence: TGTGCCAGCACACCAGACAGGGATGAGCAGTTCTTC. This encodes CASTPDRDEQFF.

The chain carries TRBV7-9 and TRBJ2-3, with a possible D match to TRBD2 (5 bases). The germline V gene encodes CDR1 SEHNR and CDR2 FQNEAQ (reference sequence). V was pared by 1 base and J by 5 bases, with 13 bases between. The CDR3 extends over 15 amino acids. The CDR3: CASSLVFGVLDTQYF. The CDR3 coding sequence is TGTGCCAGCAGCTTAGTCTTCGGGGTCCTAGATACGCAGTATTTT. Full variable domain (remainder filled in from reference TRBV7-9 and TRBJ2-3): DTGVSQNPRHKITKRGQNVTFRCDPISEHNRLYWYRQTLGQGPEFLTYFQNEAQLEKSRLLSDRFSAERPKGSFSTLEIQRTEQGDSAMYLCASSLVFGVLDTQYFGPGTRLTVL.

In nucleotides, the CDR3 is TGCGCCAGCAGCAGAGTGGGGAACACTGAAGCTTTCTTT. Translated: CASSRVGNTEAFF. The rearrangement links TRBV4-3 to TRBJ1-1, with D uncertain. Germline V gene lookup returns CDR1 LGHNA and CDR2 YSLEER. Trimming removed 5 bases at V and 1 base at J, with 8 bases between. The CDR3 extends over 13 amino acids.

The gene calls are TRBV9 and TRBJ2-7, with no clear D. CDR1 and CDR2 from the germline V gene are SGDLS and YYNGEE. This CDR3 spans 14 amino acids. Trimming removed 0 bases at V and 1 base at J, with 8 bases between. In DNA, the CDR3 is TGTGCCAGCAGCGTAGGTTCAGATTCCTACGAGCAGTACTTC. Translation: CASSVGSDSYEQYF.

Notes on this clone: The same CDR3 can be traced to other DNA sequences in this sample. The chain combines TRBV14 with TRBJ2-7; no definite D call. This CDR3 is 14 amino acids long. The germline V gene has CDR1 SGHDN and CDR2 FVKESK. Deletions cut 3 bases from V and 2 bases from J, with 11 bases between. The CDR3 reads CASSQVDGPYEQYF. DNA for the CDR3: TGTGCCAGCAGCCAGGTTGACGGACCCTACGAGCAGTACTTC.

This clone was observed a single time. This CDR3 is also generated by other DNA sequences in the sample. CDR3 coding DNA: TGTGCCATCCATGATAGGGAGGATACCGGGGAGCTGTTTTTT. This sequence encodes CAIHDREDTGELFF. This chain uses TRBV10-3 with TRBJ2-2, with a possible D match to TRBD2 (6 bases). The CDR3 is 14 amino acids. Germline CDR1 ENHRY, CDR2 SYGVKD. V was shortened by 8 bases and J by 5 bases, with 15 bases between the two germline ends.

The J gene is TRBJ2-1, the V gene TRBV11-2; 11 nucleotides agree with TRBD2. The CDR3 spans 15 residues. V dropped 1 base and J dropped 4; count of bases not matched to a gene: 0. Germline lookup yields CDR1 SGHAT and CDR2 FQNNGV. For the CDR3, the DNA is TGTGCCAGCAGCTTAGTAGCGGGGGGGTACAATGAGCAGTTCTTC. This codes for CASSLVAGGYNEQFF.

The rearrangement links TRBV5-6 to TRBJ2-3; no reliable D call. Germline assignment: CDR1 SGHDT and CDR2 YYEEEE. V shed 0 bases and J shed 14 bases, with 16 bases lying between them. This CDR3 has 13 residues. CDR3 residues: CASSLGSGARLYF. The CDR3 bases are TGTGCCAGCAGCTTGGGTTCCGGAGCGAGGCTGTATTTT.

V gene TRBV6-5 combines with J gene TRBJ2-7; 8 nucleotides agree with TRBD2. CDR1 and CDR2 from the germline V gene are MNHEY and SVGAGI. This CDR3 contains 14 residues. Unmatched junction bases numbered 1, after V lost 2 bases and J lost 1 base. CDR3 sequence (DNA): TGTGCCAGCAGTTACGGCGGGGGGTCCTACGAGCAGTACTTC. Encoded protein: CASSYGGGSYEQYF.

The rearrangement joins TRBV7-9 to TRBJ1-1; 8 positions agree with TRBD1. Unmatched junction bases numbered 3, after V lost 6 bases and J lost 0 bases. Germline V gives CDR1 SEHNR, CDR2 FQNEAQ (reference sequence). The CDR3 consists of 14 residues. CDR3 DNA sequence: TGTGCCAGCAGGGGGACAGGTTTGAACACTGAAGCTTTCTTT. It yields the protein CASRGTGLNTEAFF.

This chain links TRBV4-2 with TRBJ1-6; D possibly corresponds to TRBD1 (6 bases). The CDR3 has 15 residues. V lost 1 base and J 9 bases, leaving 13 bases between the germline ends. Germline V gene data show CDR1 as LGHNA and CDR2 as YNFKEQ. In nucleotides, the CDR3 is TGTGCCAGCAGCCAAGGTCCAGGGGATAGTTCACCCCTCCACTTT. Its translation: CASSQGPGDSSPLHF.

The chain has TRBV5-4 and TRBJ1-2; D remains ambiguous. Between the trimmed V and J ends, which lost 4 bases and 8 bases, there was a span of 18 bases. This CDR3 is built from 14 residues. Per the germline V gene, CDR1 is SGHNT and CDR2 is YYREEE (reference sequence). The CDR3 spells CASSRGGSPAGYTF. The CDR3 DNA reads TGTGCCAGCAGCCGAGGCGGGTCCCCGGCGGGCTACACCTTC.

V gene TRBV5-1 combines with J gene TRBJ1-1; D perhaps matches TRBD1 (6 bases). V was clipped by 4 bases and J by 10 bases, with 23 bases between them. The length of the CDR3 is 15 residues. CDR1 is SGHRS, CDR2 YFSETQ, per germline. The CDR3 reads CASSRTTDRAVVAFF. CDR3 in DNA: TGCGCCAGCAGCCGAACGACGGACAGAGCAGTTGTAGCTTTCTTT.

The chain employs TRBV6-4 and TRBJ1-5; no clear D. The CDR3 extends over 15 amino acids. Germline loops: CDR1 MRHNA, CDR2 SNTAGT. V lost 0 bases, J lost 0 bases, and 6 bases lay in between. CDR3 DNA sequence: TGTGCCAGCAGTGACTCCCGGGATAGCAATCAGCCCCAGCATTTT. Residues: CASSDSRDSNQPQHF.

In this sample, this clone turned up a few times. The J gene is TRBJ2-3, the V gene TRBV15, with 8 bases lining up with TRBD2. CDR1 and CDR2 (germline): LNHNV, YYDKDF (reference sequence). The CDR3 is made up of 18 amino acids. V trimming: 1 base; J trimming: 2 bases; junction bases outside the gene matches: 11. CDR3 nucleotides: TGTGCCACCAGCAGAGGGGGAATGTCGGGACTAGACACAGATACGCAGTATTTT. It codes for CATSRGGMSGLDTDTQYF.

The chain uses TRBV2 and TRBJ2-4, with TRBD1 identical over 7 bases. The trim removed 10 bases at V and 7 bases at J, leaving 16 bases unmatched. Germline values: CDR1 SNHLY, CDR2 FYNNEI. The CDR3 is 15 residues long. The CDR3 DNA reads as TGTGCCACCACCCTTGGTCCGGTACAGGGGAACATTCAGTACTTC. The encoded protein is CATTLGPVQGNIQYF. Full variable domain (outside the CDR3, taken from reference TRBV2 and TRBJ2-4): EPEVTQTPSHQVTQMGQEVILRCVPISNHLYFYWYRQILGQKVEFLVSFYNNEISEKSEIFDDQFSVERPDGSNFTLKIRSTKLEDSAMYFCATTLGPVQGNIQYFGAGTRLSVL.

This clone was seen a handful of times. The chain links TRBV7-6 to TRBJ2-1; 11 nucleotides line up with TRBD2. CDR1 SGHVS and CDR2 FNYEAQ come from the germline V gene. The CDR3 runs to 16 residues. With 1 base clipped from V and 6 bases from J, the junction kept 5 bases outside the gene matches. The CDR3 region has the DNA TGTGCCAGCAGCTTAGTCATAGCGGGGGGGCTCAATGAGCAGTTCTTC. This sequence encodes CASSLVIAGGLNEQFF.

The chain recombines TRBV11-2 with TRBJ1-1; D is unclear. Trimming shortened V by 4 bases and J by 8 bases, and 11 bases separated the two germline ends. The germline V gene encodes CDR1 SGHAT and CDR2 FQNNGV. There are 12 residues in the CDR3. The CDR3 nucleotides are TGTGCCAGCAGCTACGAGACCCCCGAAGCTTTCTTT. Its translation is CASSYETPEAFF.

This clone was picked up a small number of times. The genes are TRBV15 and TRBJ2-7; D might be TRBD1 (6 bases). V lost 8 bases, J lost 3 bases, and 17 bases lay in between. This CDR3 has 14 residues. CDR1 LNHNV and CDR2 YYDKDF come from the germline V gene (reference sequence). The chain's CDR3 is CATAGTRVNYEQYF. The CDR3 DNA reads TGTGCCACCGCCGGGACACGAGTGAACTACGAGCAGTACTTC.